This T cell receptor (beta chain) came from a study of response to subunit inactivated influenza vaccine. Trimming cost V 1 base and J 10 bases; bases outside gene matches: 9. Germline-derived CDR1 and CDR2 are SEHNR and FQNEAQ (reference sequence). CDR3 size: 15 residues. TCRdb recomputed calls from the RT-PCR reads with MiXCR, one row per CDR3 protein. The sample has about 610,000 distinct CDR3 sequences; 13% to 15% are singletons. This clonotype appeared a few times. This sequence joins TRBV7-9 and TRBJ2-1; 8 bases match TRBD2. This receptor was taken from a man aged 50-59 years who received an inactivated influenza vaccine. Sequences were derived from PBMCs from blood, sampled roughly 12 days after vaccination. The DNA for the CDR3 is TGTGCCAGCAGCTTAGGCGGGGGGCCTATCTCCGAGCAGTTCTTC. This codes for CASSLGGGPISEQFF. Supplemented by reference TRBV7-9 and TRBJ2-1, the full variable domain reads DTGVSQNPRHKITKRGQNVTFRCDPISEHNRLYWYRQTLGQGPEFLTYFQNEAQLEKSRLLSDRFSAERPKGSFSTLEIQRTEQGDSAMYLCASSLGGGPISEQFFGPGTRLTVL.